This T cell receptor (beta chain) came from a study of beta chain features in type 1 diabetes. Study outcomes and limitations: Shortening that was moderate but significant affected the TCRB CDR3s of Type 1 diabetes patients in all four CD4+ subsets.

The CDR3 loop spans 15 amino acids. Germline CDR1 reads SGHVS; CDR2 reads FQNEAQ. V gave up 7 bases and J gave up 0 bases, with 13 bases separating them. A remark on this clone: Its antigen remains unknown.

As every portion of the isolated RNA was reverse transcribed, the sequencing read expressed TCRB transcripts. An average of about 3.4 million reads was obtained for naive, central memory and regulatory T cell samples. Here immunoSEQ multiplex PCR was the method, and the copy in TCRdb shows in-frame clones only, minus some. The table lists some 900,000 clones, 17% of them singletons. Blood was collected once per donor into heparin, averaging about 120 mL. Cells sorted by CD45RO/CCR7/CD25/CD127/CD95/CD27 comprised CD4+ naive, central memory, regulatory and stem cell-like memory cells. This receptor was obtained from a woman aged 18-29 years in good health. The sequencing sample was made of naive CD4+ T cells from blood. The chain couples TRBV7-8 to TRBJ2-1; D tentatively fits TRBD1 or TRBD2 (5 bases each). CDR3 residues: CASKIGGISYNEQFF. CDR3 in DNA: TGTGCCAGCAAAATTGGGGGAATCTCCTACAATGAGCAGTTCTTC.